These 9 T cell receptor beta chains originate from one sample sequenced in a study of cytomegalovirus exposure and HLA in healthy donors. A multiplex PCR was run with 60 Vbeta primers and 13 Jbeta primers. The method was immunoSEQ multiplex PCR; TCRdb's version includes in-frame clones alone and lacks a portion of them. The sample has about 140,000 clones; roughly 80% are singletons. Source material: PBMCs. The origin of the receptors is a female donor in good health and CMV-seronegative.

V usage is TRBV27 and J usage is TRBJ2-7, with D tentatively TRBD2 (6 bases). The CDR3 consists of 16 residues. The germline V gene encodes CDR1 MNHEY and CDR2 SMNVEV (reference sequence). V was pared by 2 bases and J by 0 bases, with 14 bases between. CDR3 sequence reads: CASSLHGLLSSYEQYF. Here the CDR3 DNA reads TGTGCCAGCAGTTTACATGGACTATTAAGCTCCTACGAGCAGTACTTC.

V usage is TRBV28 and J usage is TRBJ1-2, with D maybe TRBD1 (6 bases). Per the germline V gene, CDR1 is MDHEN and CDR2 is SYDVKM. V lost 6 bases, J lost 8 bases, and 19 bases lay in between. CDR3 length: 14 amino acids. The CDR3 loop reads CASRSTTGWRGYTF. For the CDR3, the DNA is TGTGCCAGCAGATCAACTACAGGGTGGAGAGGCTACACCTTC.

This rearrangement joins TRBV2 to TRBJ2-3; 13 bases map to TRBD2. Germline V gives CDR1 SNHLY, CDR2 FYNNEI. V was pared by 1 base and J by 2 bases, with 6 bases of the junction left unmatched. The CDR3 covers 18 residues. The CDR3, as DNA: TGTGCCAGCAGTGAAGGGTGGACTAGCGGGGGATCCACAGATACGCAGTATTTT. Translated: CASSEGWTSGGSTDTQYF.

To note about this clone: One junction end disagrees with the germline gene, perhaps due to a read error. The chain uses TRBV7-9 and TRBJ1-2, with 7 bases identical to TRBD1. Germline V gene lookup returns CDR1 SEHNR and CDR2 FQNEAQ (reference sequence). The CDR3 sequence is 14 residues long. The CDR3 DNA follows: TGTGCCAGCAGCTTAGGACAGGGATCAGATGGCTACCCCTTC. It is translated as CASSLGQGSDGYPF.

This chain joins TRBV27 and TRBJ2-1; a weak D match, TRBD2 (7 bases). Germline CDR1 reads MNHEY; CDR2 reads SMNVEV (reference sequence). V lost 6 bases and J 7 bases, leaving 19 bases between the germline ends. This CDR3 region has 15 residues. CDR3 bases: TGTGCCAGCAGGGGACTCGGGGCGGGGGCTAATGAGCAGTTCTTC. Translation: CASRGLGAGANEQFF.

This sequence joins TRBV6-1 and TRBJ1-2, with TRBD1 matching 8 bases. The germline gives CDR1 MNHNS, CDR2 SASEGT. The CDR3 spans 14 residues. V shed 4 bases and J 7 bases; nucleotides not matched to a gene: 8. The CDR3 DNA is TGTGCCAGCAGTGTGGCCAGGGGGCCCGCTGGCTACACCTTC. It translates to CASSVARGPAGYTF.

V gene TRBV5-4 combines with J gene TRBJ1-2; 7 nucleotides agree with TRBD1. The length of the CDR3 is 14 residues. The junction had 5 bases not matched to a gene; V was cut back by 4 bases and J by 2 bases. The germline CDR1 and CDR2 sequences are SGHNT and YYREEE (reference sequence). This CDR3 reads CASSRDRVNYGYTF. CDR3 sequence (DNA): TGTGCCAGCAGCCGTGACAGGGTAAACTATGGCTACACCTTC.

As regards this clone: The germline gene is not matched at one end of the junction; a read error may be the cause. The chain carries TRBV7-9 and TRBJ2-7; 7 bases match TRBD1. Germline lookup yields CDR1 SEHNR and CDR2 FQNEAQ (reference sequence). The CDR3 extends over 15 amino acids. The CDR3 is CSSSLDAGGFYEQYF. The CDR3 DNA follows: TGTTCCAGCAGCTTAGATGCAGGGGGTTTCTACGAGCAGTACTTC. The variable domain in full, with the rest retrieved from reference TRBV7-9 and TRBJ2-7, is DTGVSQNPRHKITKRGQNVTFRCDPISEHNRLYWYRQTLGQGPEFLTYFQNEAQLEKSRLLSDRFSAERPKGSFSTLEIQRTEQGDSAMYLCSSSLDAGGFYEQYFGPGTRLTVT.

This chain uses TRBV30 with TRBJ1-6, with D perhaps TRBD1 (5 bases). This CDR3 region has 15 residues. Germline CDR1 and CDR2: GTSNPN and SVGIG (reference sequence). Trimming stripped 0 bases from V and 10 bases from J, with 16 bases between. CDR3 sequence (DNA): TGTGCCTGGAGTGTATTTAGGCCAAAGGGGTCACCCCTCCACTTT. This gives the protein CAWSVFRPKGSPLHF.